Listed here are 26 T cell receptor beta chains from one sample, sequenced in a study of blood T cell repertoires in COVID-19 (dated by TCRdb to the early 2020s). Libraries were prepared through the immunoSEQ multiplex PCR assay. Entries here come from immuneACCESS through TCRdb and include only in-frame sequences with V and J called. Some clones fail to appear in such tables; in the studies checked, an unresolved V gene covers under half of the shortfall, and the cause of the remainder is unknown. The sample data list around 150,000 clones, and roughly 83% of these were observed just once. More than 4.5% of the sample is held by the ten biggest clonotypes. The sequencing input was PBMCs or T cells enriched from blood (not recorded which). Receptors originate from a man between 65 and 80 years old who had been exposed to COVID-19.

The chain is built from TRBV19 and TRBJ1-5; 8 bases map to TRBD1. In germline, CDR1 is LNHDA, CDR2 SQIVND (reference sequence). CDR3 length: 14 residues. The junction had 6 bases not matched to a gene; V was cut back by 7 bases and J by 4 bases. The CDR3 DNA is TGTGCCAGTAACCAGGGACAGGTAAATCAGCCCCAGCATTTT. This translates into CASNQGQVNQPQHF.

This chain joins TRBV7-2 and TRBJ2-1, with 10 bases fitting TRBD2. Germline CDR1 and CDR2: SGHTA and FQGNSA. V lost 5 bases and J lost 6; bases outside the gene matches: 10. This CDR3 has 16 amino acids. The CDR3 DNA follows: TGTGCCAGCAGCGTCCTAGCGGGAGTAATTGTCAATGAGCAGTTCTTC. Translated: CASSVLAGVIVNEQFF.

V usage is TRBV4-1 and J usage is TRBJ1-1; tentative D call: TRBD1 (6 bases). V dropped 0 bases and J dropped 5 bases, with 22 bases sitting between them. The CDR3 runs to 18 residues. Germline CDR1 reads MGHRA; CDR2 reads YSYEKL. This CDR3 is CASSQDINRGGVRTEAFF. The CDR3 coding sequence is TGCGCCAGCAGCCAAGATATCAATCGGGGGGGCGTTAGGACTGAAGCTTTCTTT.

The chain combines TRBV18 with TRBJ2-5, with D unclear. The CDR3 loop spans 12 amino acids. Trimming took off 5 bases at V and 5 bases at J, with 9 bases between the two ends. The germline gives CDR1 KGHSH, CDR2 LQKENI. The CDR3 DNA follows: TGTGCCAGCTCAGCGCTACGGGAGACCCAGTACTTC. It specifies CASSALRETQYF.

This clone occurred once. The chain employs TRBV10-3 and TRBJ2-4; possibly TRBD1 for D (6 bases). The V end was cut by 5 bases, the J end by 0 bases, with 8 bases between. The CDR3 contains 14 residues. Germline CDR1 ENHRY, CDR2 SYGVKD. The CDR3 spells CAISTTGAKNIQYF. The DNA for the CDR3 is TGTGCCATCAGTACGACAGGAGCCAAAAACATTCAGTACTTC.

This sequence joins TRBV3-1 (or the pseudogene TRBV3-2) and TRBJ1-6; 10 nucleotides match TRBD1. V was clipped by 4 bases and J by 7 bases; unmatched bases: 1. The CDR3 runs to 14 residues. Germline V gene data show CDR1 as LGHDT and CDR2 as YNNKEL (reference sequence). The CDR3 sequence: CASSPGQGNSPLHF. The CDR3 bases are TGTGCCAGCAGCCCGGGACAGGGGAATTCACCCCTCCACTTT.

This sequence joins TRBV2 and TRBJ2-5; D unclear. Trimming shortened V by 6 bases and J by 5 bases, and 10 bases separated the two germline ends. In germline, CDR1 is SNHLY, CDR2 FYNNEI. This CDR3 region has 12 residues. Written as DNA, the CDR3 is TGTGCCAGCAGCGTGGGCGCCGAGACCCAGTACTTC. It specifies CASSVGAETQYF. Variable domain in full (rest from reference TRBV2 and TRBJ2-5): EPEVTQTPSHQVTQMGQEVILRCVPISNHLYFYWYRQILGQKVEFLVSFYNNEISEKSEIFDDQFSVERPDGSNFTLKIRSTKLEDSAMYFCASSVGAETQYFGPGTRLLVL.

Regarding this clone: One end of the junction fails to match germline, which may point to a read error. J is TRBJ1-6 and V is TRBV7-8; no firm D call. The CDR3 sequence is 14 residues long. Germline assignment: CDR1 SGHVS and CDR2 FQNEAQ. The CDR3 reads CASRLAEVNSPLHF. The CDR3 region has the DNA TGTGCCAGCAGATTAGCAGAGGTTAATTCACCCCTCCACTTT.

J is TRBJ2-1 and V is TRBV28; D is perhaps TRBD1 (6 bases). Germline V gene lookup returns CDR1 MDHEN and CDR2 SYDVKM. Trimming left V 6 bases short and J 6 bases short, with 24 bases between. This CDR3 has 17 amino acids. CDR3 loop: CASSPRRWQGFFNEQFF. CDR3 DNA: TGTGCCAGCAGCCCCCGTAGGTGGCAGGGGTTTTTCAATGAGCAGTTCTTC.

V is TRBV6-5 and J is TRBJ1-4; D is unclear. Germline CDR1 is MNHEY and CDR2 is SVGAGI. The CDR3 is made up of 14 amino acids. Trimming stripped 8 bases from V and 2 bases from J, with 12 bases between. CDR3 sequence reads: CASHPGSTNEKLFF. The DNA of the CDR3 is TGTGCCAGCCATCCGGGGAGCACTAATGAAAAACTGTTTTTT.

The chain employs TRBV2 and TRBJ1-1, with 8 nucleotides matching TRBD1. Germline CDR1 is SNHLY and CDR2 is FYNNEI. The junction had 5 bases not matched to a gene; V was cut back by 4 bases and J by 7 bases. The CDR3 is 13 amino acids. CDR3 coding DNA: TGTGCCAGCAGTGTGCAGGGGGCCCATGAAGCTTTCTTT. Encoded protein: CASSVQGAHEAFF.

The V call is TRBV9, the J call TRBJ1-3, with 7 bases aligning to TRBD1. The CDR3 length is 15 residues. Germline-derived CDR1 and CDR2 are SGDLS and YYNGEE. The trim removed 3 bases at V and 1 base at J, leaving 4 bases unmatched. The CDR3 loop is CASSERQGSGNTIYF. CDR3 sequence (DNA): TGTGCCAGCAGCGAACGACAGGGTTCTGGAAACACCATATATTTT. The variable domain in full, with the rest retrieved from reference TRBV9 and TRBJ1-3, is DSGVTQTPKHLITATGQRVTLRCSPRSGDLSVYWYQQSLDQGLQFLIQYYNGEERAKGNILERFSAQQFPDLHSELNLSSLELGDSALYFCASSERQGSGNTIYFGEGSWLTVV.

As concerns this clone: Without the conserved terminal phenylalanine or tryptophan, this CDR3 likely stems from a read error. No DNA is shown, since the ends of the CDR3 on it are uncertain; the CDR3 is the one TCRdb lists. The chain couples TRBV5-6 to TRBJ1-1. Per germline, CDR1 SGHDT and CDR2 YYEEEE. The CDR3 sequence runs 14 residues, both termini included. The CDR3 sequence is CASSLYTAGRSSYG.

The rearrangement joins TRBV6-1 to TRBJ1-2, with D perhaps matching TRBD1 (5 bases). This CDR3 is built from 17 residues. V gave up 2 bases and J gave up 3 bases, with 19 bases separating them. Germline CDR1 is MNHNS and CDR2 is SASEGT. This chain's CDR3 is CASSENLGRGFDYGYTF. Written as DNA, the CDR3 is TGTGCCAGCAGTGAAAATTTGGGTCGGGGGTTTGACTATGGCTACACCTTC.

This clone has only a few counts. The CDR3 region has the DNA TGTGCCACCCTCGATCGCGGGGGGAGGGCTTTCTTT. Translated, it gives CATLDRGGRAFF. This rearrangement joins TRBV24-1 to TRBJ1-1, with D perhaps matching TRBD1 (5 bases). V gave up 9 bases and J gave up 11 bases, with 18 bases separating them. Germline lookup yields CDR1 KGHDR and CDR2 SFDVKD. The length of the CDR3 is 12 residues.

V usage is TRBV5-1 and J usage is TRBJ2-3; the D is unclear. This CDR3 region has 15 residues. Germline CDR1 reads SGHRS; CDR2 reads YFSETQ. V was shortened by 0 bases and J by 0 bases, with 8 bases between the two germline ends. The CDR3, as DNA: TGCGCCAGCAGCTTGGGAGTTGTGAGCACAGATACGCAGTATTTT. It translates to CASSLGVVSTDTQYF.

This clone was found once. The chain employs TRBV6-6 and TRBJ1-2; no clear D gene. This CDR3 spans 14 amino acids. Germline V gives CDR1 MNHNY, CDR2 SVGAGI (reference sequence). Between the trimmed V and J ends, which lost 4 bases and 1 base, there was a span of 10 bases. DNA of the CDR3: TGTGCCAGCAGTTCAAACGGGGTTAACTATGGCTACACCTTC. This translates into CASSSNGVNYGYTF.

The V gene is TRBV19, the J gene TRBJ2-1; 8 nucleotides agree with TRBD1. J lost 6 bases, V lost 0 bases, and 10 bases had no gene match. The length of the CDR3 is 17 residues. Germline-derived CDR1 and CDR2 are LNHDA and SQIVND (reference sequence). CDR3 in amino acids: CASSIDPFRTGTNEQFF. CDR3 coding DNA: TGTGCCAGTAGTATAGATCCTTTTCGGACAGGGACCAATGAGCAGTTCTTC.

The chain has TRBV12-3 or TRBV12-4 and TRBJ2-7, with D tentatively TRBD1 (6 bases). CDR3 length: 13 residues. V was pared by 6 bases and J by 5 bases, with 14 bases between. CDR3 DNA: TGTGCCAGCAGGGTACAGGGTGGGCACGAGCAGTACTTC. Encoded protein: CASRVQGGHEQYF.

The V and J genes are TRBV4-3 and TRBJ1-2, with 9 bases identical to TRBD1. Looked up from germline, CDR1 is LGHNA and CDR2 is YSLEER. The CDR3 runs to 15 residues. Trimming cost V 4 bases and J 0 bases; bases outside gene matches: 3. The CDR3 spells CASSPGDRANYGYTF. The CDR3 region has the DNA TGCGCCAGCAGCCCAGGGGACAGGGCTAACTATGGCTACACCTTC.

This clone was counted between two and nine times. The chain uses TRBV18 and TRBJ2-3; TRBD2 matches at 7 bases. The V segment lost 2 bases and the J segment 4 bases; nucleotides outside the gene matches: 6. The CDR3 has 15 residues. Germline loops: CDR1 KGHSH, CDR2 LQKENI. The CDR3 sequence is CASSPGAGDPDTQYF. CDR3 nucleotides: TGTGCCAGCTCACCAGGGGCGGGGGACCCAGATACGCAGTATTTT. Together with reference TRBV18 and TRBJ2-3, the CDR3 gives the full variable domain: NAGVMQNPRHLVRRRGQEARLRCSPMKGHSHVYWYRQLPEEGLKFMVYLQKENIIDESGMPKERFSAEFPKEGPSILRIQQVVRGDSAAYFCASSPGAGDPDTQYFGPGTRLTVL.

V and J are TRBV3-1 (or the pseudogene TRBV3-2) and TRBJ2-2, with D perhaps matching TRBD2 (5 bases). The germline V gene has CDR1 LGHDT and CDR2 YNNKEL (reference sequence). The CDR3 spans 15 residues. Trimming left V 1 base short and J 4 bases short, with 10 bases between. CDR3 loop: CASSQVLAGTGELFF. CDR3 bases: TGTGCCAGCAGCCAAGTCCTAGCAGGCACCGGGGAGCTGTTTTTT.

The chain's CDR3 is CSVLIPRQVNTEAFF. The CDR3 DNA is TGCAGCGTCCTGATTCCGCGACAGGTGAACACTGAAGCTTTCTTT. The chain links TRBV29-1 to TRBJ1-1; a weak D match, TRBD1 (6 bases). The CDR3 runs to 15 residues. V gave up 6 bases and J gave up 0 bases, with 17 bases separating them. Germline V gives CDR1 SQVTM, CDR2 ANQGSEA.

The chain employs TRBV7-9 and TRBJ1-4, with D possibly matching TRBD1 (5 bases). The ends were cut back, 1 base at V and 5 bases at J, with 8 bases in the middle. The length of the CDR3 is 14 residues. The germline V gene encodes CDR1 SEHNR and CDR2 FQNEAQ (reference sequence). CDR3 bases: TGTGCCAGCAGCTTAGGGGGGGAAAATGAAAAACTGTTTTTT. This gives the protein CASSLGGENEKLFF.

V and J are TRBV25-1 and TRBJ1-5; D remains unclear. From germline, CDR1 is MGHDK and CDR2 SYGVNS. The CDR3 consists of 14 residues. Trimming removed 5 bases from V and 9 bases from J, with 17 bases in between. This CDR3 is CASSSDTARGPQHF. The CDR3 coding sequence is TGTGCCAGCAGTAGCGACACGGCCCGGGGGCCCCAGCATTTT.

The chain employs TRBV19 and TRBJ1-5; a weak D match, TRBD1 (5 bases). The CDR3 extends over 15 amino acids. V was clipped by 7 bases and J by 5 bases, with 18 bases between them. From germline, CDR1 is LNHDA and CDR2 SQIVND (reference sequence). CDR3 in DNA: TGTGCCAGTAATAGGCGGGACCAGATTTATCAGCCCCAGCATTTT. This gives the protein CASNRRDQIYQPQHF.